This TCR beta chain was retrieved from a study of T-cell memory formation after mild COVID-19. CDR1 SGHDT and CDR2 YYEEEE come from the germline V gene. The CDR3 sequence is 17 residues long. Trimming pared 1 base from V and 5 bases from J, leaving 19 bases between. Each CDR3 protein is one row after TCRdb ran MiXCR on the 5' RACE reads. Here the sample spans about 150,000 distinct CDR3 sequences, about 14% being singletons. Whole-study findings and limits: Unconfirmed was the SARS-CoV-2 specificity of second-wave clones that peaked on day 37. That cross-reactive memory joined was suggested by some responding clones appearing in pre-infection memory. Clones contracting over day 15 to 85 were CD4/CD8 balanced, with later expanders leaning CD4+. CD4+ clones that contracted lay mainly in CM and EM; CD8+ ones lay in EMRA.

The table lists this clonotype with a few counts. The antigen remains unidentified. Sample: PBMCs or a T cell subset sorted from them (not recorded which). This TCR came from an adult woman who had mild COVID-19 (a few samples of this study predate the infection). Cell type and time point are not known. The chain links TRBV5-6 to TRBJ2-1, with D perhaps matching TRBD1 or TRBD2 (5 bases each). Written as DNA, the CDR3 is TGTGCCAGCAGCTTGATTGGATTAACGGGACCAGACAATGAGCAGTTCTTC. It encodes CASSLIGLTGPDNEQFF.